These 3 T cell receptor beta chains came from one sample sequenced in a study of blood T cell repertoires in COVID-19. Clones were read by immunoSEQ multiplex PCR, and TCRdb kept only the in-frame ones, dropping some. The data contain fewer than 350,000 clones, around 88% of them singletons. The sample taken for sequencing was peripheral blood. The receptors originated from a woman aged 30 to 39 who had recovered from COVID-19.

Here the CDR3 DNA reads TGTGCCAGCAGTTTTTTAGGTCCACAGGGTCAGCATGGCTACACCTTC. This codes for CASSFLGPQGQHGYTF. The V gene is TRBV27, the J gene TRBJ1-2, with D possibly TRBD1 on 6 matching bases. This CDR3 has 16 amino acids. The ends were cut back, 3 bases at V and 6 bases at J, with 20 bases in the middle. Germline CDR1 is MNHEY and CDR2 is SMNVEV (reference sequence).

The chain couples TRBV7-9 to TRBJ2-5, with 8 bases lining up with TRBD2. J gave up 3 bases and V 3 bases, and 9 bases lay outside the gene matches. CDR1 is SEHNR, CDR2 FQNEAQ, per germline (reference sequence). The CDR3 has 16 amino acids. The CDR3 sequence: CASSLGRSGREETQYF. In nucleotides, the CDR3 is TGTGCCAGCAGCTTGGGTCGAAGCGGGAGAGAAGAGACCCAGTACTTC.

V gene TRBV30 combines with J gene TRBJ1-4, with 7 bases that match TRBD1. Germline CDR1 reads GTSNPN; CDR2 reads SVGIG (reference sequence). The CDR3 runs to 11 residues. Trimming removed 3 bases from V and 8 bases from J; junction bases left unmatched: 0. The DNA for the CDR3 is TGTGCCTGGAGGGGACAGGAAAAACTGTTTTTT. Translation: CAWRGQEKLFF.